Listed here are 5 T cell receptor beta chains from one sample, sequenced in a study of T cells in Graves' hyperthyroidism and ophthalmopathy. Authors of the study amplified TCR beta CDR3 regions from RNA transcripts. The HTBI primer set drove a first-round RT-PCR of the TCR CDR3. A single record per CDR3 protein comes from TCRdb applying MiXCR to the multiplex PCR reads. There are under 550,000 distinct CDR3 sequences in the sample; 15% to 20% occur only once, and 47% lies in the top ten. The material sequenced was blood. These TCRs come from a man between 40 and 49 years old with Graves' ophthalmopathy.

This clonotype was counted ten times or more. The gene calls are TRBV30 and TRBJ1-2; perhaps TRBD1 as D (6 bases). The V end lost 7 bases, the J end lost 2 bases, and 14 bases lay between the germline ends. Per germline, CDR1 GTSNPN and CDR2 SVGIG (reference sequence). The CDR3 covers 13 residues. This CDR3 reads CASTIGGNYGYTF. In DNA, the CDR3 is TGTGCCTCCACTATAGGGGGAAACTATGGCTACACCTTC.

This clonotype was recorded many times. The V and J genes are TRBV7-2 and TRBJ2-3; 9 positions match TRBD2. Germline V CDR1 and CDR2: SGHTA, FQGNSA. V lost 5 bases to trimming and J lost 6 bases; unmatched junction nucleotides: 9. There are 15 residues in the CDR3. CDR3 coding DNA: TGTGCCAGCAGCGAGGCGGGAGGGCCTTGGGATACGCAGTATTTT. It is translated as CASSEAGGPWDTQYF.

This clonotype was counted at least ten times. The chain has TRBV6-5 and TRBJ1-5, with TRBD1 as a possible D gene (5 bases). The CDR3 runs to 16 residues. Trimming shortened V by 5 bases and J by 3 bases, and 17 bases separated the two germline ends. Germline V gives CDR1 MNHEY, CDR2 SVGAGI. The CDR3 coding sequence is TGTGCCAGCAGTACTCGGGGCAGGGCATACAATCAGCCCCAGCATTTT. This translates into CASSTRGRAYNQPQHF.

As DNA, the CDR3 is TGCAGTGCCGCCTCCGGGACTAGCGGGGGGGCAGACTACAATGAGCAGTTCTTC. Translated, it gives CSAASGTSGGADYNEQFF. The chain joins TRBV20-1 to TRBJ2-1; 16 positions match TRBD2. Germline CDR1 DFQATT, CDR2 SNEGSKA (reference sequence). The CDR3 spans 18 residues. The V and J ends lost 6 bases and 3 bases, in that order; junction bases with no gene match: 11.

The sample holds a few counts of this clonotype. This sequence joins TRBV3-1 and TRBJ1-6; TRBD1 might be the D (5 bases). CDR3 length: 12 amino acids. The V gene lost 3 bases and the J gene lost 12 bases, with 9 bases spanning the gap. The V gene's germline CDR1 is LGHDT and CDR2 YNNKEL (reference sequence). CDR3 coding DNA: TGTGCCAGCAGCCAGGGGGTAGGACCCCTCCACTTT. It translates to CASSQGVGPLHF.